This T cell receptor (beta chain) was captured by sequencing in a study of T cell changes during pregnancy in multiple sclerosis. The CDR3 runs 15 residues. CDR1 is MNHEY and CDR2 is SMNVEV in the germline V gene (reference sequence). The V end was cut by 1 base, the J end by 2 bases, with 11 bases between. The protocol was immunoSEQ multiplex PCR, while the TCRdb copy is restricted to in-frame clones and leaves out a portion. This table holds approximately 100,000 clones, approximately 94% found once. Sequences were derived from peripheral blood, sampled in the second trimester of pregnancy. The source of this sequence is a female donor with multiple sclerosis, enrolled in a pregnancy study. The chain has TRBV27 and TRBJ1-2; D ambiguous. CDR3 coding DNA: TGTGCCAGCAGTTTATTGGCAGGCACAAACTATGGCTACACCTTC. Translated, it gives CASSLLAGTNYGYTF.